Sequencing of this T cell receptor (beta chain) was carried out in a study of technical replicates of blood from a few donors. Profiling relied on immunoSEQ multiplex PCR, and the TCRdb table lists in-frame clones only, not all of them. The table includes tens of thousands of clones, 95% to 99% detected once. Trimming cost V 0 bases and J 5 bases; bases outside gene matches: 7. CDR3 length: 15 residues. The germline V gene encodes CDR1 SGHRS and CDR2 YFSETQ. Sample: T cells isolated from PBMCs. The source of this sequence is a human donor in good health. The chain combines TRBV5-1 with TRBJ2-7; TRBD2 matches at 8 bases. The CDR3, as DNA: TGCGCCAGCAGCTTGGGGGGGACTAGTATCCACGAGCAGTACTTC. Its translation: CASSLGGTSIHEQYF.